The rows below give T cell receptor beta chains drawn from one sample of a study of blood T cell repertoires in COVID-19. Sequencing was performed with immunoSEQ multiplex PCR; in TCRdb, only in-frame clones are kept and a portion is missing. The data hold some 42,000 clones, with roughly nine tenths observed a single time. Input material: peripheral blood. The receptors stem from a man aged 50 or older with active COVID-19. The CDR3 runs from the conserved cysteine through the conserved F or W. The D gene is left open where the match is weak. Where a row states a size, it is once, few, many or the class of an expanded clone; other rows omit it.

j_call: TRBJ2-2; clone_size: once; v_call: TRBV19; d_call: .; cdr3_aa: CASSTGSTGELFF
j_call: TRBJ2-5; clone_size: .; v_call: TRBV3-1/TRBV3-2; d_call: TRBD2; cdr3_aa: CASSLRTSGGGETQYF
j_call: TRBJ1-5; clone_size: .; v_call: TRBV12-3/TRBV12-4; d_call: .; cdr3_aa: CASSLGGGQPQHF
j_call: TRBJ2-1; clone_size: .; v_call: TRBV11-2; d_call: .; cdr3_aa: CASSLVEQLRNNEQFF
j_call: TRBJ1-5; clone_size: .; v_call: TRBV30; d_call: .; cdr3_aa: CAWSADCGGLESNQPQHF
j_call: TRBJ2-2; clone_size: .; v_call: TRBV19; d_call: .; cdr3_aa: CASTGVATGELFF
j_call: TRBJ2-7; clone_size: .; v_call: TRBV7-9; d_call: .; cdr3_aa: CASTAVPYEQYF
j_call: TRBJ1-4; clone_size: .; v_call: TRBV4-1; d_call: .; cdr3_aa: CASSQDNRVNEKLFF
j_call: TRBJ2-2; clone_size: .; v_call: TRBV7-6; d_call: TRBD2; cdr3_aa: CASSLGLAANTGELFF
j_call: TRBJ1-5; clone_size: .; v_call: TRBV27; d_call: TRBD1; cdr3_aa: CASRRTGESNQPQHF
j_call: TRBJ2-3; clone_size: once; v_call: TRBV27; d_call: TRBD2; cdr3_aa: CASSPTSGRAQVIDTQYF
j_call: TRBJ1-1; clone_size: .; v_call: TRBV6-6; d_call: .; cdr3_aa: CASSYVGGEAFF
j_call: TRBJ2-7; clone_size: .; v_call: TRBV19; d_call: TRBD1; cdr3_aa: CASSPGQGAKHEQYF
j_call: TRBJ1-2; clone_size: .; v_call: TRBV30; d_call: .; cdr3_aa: CAWRGGYGYTF
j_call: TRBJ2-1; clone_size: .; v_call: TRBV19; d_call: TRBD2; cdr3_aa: CASSPAGGSSYNEQFF
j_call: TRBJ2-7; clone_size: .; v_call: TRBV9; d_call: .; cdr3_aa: CASSPSPRGNEQYF
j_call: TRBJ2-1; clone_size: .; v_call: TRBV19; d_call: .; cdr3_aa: CASSLGGGQGSYNEQFF
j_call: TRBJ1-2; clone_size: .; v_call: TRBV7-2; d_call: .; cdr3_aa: CASSLGPVNGGYTF
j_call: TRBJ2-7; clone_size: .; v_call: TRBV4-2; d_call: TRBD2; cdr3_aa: CASSQGTSGPPLEQYF
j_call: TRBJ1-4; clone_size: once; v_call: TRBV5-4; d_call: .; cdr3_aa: CASSFGATNEKLFF
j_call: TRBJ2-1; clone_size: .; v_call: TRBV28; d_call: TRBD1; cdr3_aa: CASSDRGFEQFF
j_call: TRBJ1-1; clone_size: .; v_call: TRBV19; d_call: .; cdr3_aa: CASKDSFDTEAFF
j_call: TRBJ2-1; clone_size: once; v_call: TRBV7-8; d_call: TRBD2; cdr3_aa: CASSLSGKTYNEQFF
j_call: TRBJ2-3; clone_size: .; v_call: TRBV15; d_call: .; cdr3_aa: CATSRDFYRVGTDTQYF
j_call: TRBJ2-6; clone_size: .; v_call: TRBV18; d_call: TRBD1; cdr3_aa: CASSQGAPDSGANVLTF
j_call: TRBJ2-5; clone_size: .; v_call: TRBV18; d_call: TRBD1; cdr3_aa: CASSANRGSSQETQYF
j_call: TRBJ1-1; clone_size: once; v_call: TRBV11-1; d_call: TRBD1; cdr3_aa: CASSVDRVVSTEAFF
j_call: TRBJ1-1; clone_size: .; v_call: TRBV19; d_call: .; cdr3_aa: CASSIAVNTEAFF
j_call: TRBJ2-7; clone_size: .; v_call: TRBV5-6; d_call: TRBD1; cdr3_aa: CASSLGSIAGGPVEQYF
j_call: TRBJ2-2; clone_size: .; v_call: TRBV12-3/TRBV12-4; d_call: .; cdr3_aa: CASNGVPGELFF
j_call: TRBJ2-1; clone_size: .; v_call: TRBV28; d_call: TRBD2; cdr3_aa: CASRRTSGRGGNEQFF
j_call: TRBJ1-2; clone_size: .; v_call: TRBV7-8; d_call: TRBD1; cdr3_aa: CASSQFTGGAFGYGYTF
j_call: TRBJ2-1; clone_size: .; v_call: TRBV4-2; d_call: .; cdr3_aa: CASSPRGEHEQFF
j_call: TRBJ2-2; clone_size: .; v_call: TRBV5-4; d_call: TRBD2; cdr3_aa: CASSSRTSGSSGELFF
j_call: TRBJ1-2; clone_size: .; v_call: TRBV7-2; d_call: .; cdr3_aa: CASSLEAGKTDYGYTF
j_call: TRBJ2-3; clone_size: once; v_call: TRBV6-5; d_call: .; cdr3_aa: CASSRGDTQYF
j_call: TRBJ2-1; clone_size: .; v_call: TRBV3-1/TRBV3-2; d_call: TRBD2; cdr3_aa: CASSQGTSVGSEQFF
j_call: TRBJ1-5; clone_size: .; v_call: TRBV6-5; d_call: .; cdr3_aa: CATRTAQGANQPQHF
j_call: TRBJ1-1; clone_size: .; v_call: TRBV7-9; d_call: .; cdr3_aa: CASSPTGHPEAFF
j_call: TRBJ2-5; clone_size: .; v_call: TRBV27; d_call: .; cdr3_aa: CASSTGIQETQYF
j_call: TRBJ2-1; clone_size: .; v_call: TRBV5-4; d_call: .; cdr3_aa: CASSLVSSPEQFF